This T cell receptor (beta chain) was identified during a study of cytomegalovirus exposure and HLA in healthy donors. As for the study in general: As an earlier analysis found, 150 million to 200 million T cells yielded approximately 110 million unique TCR beta sequences.

PCR was performed using 60 Vbeta and 13 Jbeta primers. Sequenced by immunoSEQ multiplex PCR; TCRdb stores in-frame clones only, minus some. Of 130,000 or so clones in the sample, about 77% were seen once. As to this clone: The antigen is undetermined.

Study-level results: Another analysis was done later, and it associated approximately 15,000 TCR beta sequences with HLA alleles at 0.05 false discovery rate. The records held CMV serostatus as the only immune exposure information. When analyzed later, a missense DCLRE1C variant was found to be linked to TCR beta V- and J-gene trimming.

The V end lost 1 base, the J end lost 4 bases, and 10 bases lay between the germline ends. Germline CDR1 is SGHNT and CDR2 is YENEEA. The CDR3 is 14 residues long. The receptor's source is a female donor in good health and CMV-seronegative. Sequencing was performed on PBMCs. V gene TRBV11-3 combines with J gene TRBJ1-1; TRBD1 might be the D (5 bases). The DNA of the CDR3 is TGTGCCAGCAGCTTAGCGCAGGGTGGCACTGAAGCTTTCTTT. Translation gives CASSLAQGGTEAFF.